A single sample is the source of the 23 T cell receptor beta chains below, sequenced in a study of blood T cell repertoires in COVID-19. Here immunoSEQ multiplex PCR was the method, and the copy in TCRdb shows in-frame clones only, minus some. The table includes around 200,000 clones, around 84% detected once. Sequenced sample: peripheral blood. The receptors come from a middle-aged man with active or convalescent COVID-19.

The V and J genes are TRBV18 and TRBJ1-1; 9 nucleotides line up with TRBD1. CDR3 length: 14 residues. J was trimmed by 1 base and V by 5 bases; bases with no gene match: 2. CDR1 KGHSH and CDR2 LQKENI come from the germline V gene. CDR3 in amino acids: CASSRDRANTEAFF. The CDR3 nucleotides read TGTGCCAGCTCAAGGGACAGGGCGAACACTGAAGCTTTCTTT.

V usage is TRBV2 and J usage is TRBJ1-3; D is ambiguous. This CDR3 has 15 residues. The germline V gene has CDR1 SNHLY and CDR2 FYNNEI. V lost 8 bases, J lost 0 bases, and 14 bases lay in between. CDR3 in amino acids: CASRRREDSGNTIYF. CDR3 coding DNA: TGTGCCAGCCGAAGGAGGGAAGACTCTGGAAACACCATATATTTT.

This sequence joins TRBV5-1 and TRBJ2-2; 8 nucleotides align to TRBD1. From germline, CDR1 is SGHRS and CDR2 YFSETQ. The CDR3 sequence is 17 residues long. The junction had 6 bases not matched to a gene; V was cut back by 1 base and J by 1 base. DNA of the CDR3: TGCGCCAGCAGCTTGCCGCAGGGGGCTGGGAACACCGGGGAGCTGTTTTTT. Translating gives CASSLPQGAGNTGELFF.

This sequence joins TRBV6-2 or TRBV6-3 and TRBJ2-3; the match to TRBD2 covers 8 bases. The CDR3 spans 17 residues. Germline CDR1 MNHEY, CDR2 SVGEGT. The trim removed 3 bases at V and 5 bases at J, leaving 13 bases unmatched. The CDR3 sequence: CASSYWGAGVIGDTQYF. CDR3 sequence (DNA): TGTGCCAGCAGTTATTGGGGAGCGGGGGTCATAGGAGATACGCAGTATTTT.

V usage is TRBV25-1 and J usage is TRBJ2-7, with D tentatively TRBD1 (5 bases). Germline V gives CDR1 MGHDK, CDR2 SYGVNS. The CDR3 has 14 amino acids. V was shortened by 6 bases and J by 0 bases, with 12 bases between the two germline ends. CDR3 in amino acids: CASRRTGSSYEQYF. CDR3 in DNA: TGTGCCAGCAGAAGAACAGGTAGCTCCTACGAGCAGTACTTC.

The chain joins TRBV4-2 to TRBJ2-5; 8 bases agree with TRBD2. Germline V gene lookup returns CDR1 LGHNA and CDR2 YNFKEQ. V shed 2 bases, J shed 5 bases, and the junction held 7 bases outside the gene matches. The CDR3 is 15 amino acids. The CDR3, as DNA: TGTGCCAGCAGCCAAAGCGGGGGTAGAGGGGAGACCCAGTACTTC. It is translated as CASSQSGGRGETQYF.

This clone was detected once. V usage is TRBV4-3 and J usage is TRBJ2-5; TRBD2 matches 9 bases. The V and J ends lost 0 bases and 5 bases, in that order; junction bases with no gene match: 4. The CDR3 totals 15 residues. Germline CDR1 LGHNA, CDR2 YSLEER. CDR3 region: CASSQDPSGAETQYF. The CDR3 DNA follows: TGCGCCAGCAGCCAAGATCCTAGCGGGGCTGAGACCCAGTACTTC.

This chain uses TRBV7-2 with TRBJ1-3; D is unresolved. CDR3 size: 13 residues. Germline V gene data show CDR1 as SGHTA and CDR2 as FQGNSA. The V end was cut by 5 bases, the J end by 2 bases, with 7 bases between. The CDR3 DNA reads as TGTGCCAGCAGCCCAAATCCTGGAAACACCATATATTTT. It encodes CASSPNPGNTIYF. The full variable domain, in which reference TRBV7-2 and TRBJ1-3 provide the parts outside the CDR3, is GAGVSQSPSNKVTEKGKDVELRCDPISGHTALYWYRQSLGQGLEFLIYFQGNSAPDKSGLPSDRFSAERTGGSVSTLTIQRTQQEDSAVYLCASSPNPGNTIYFGEGSWLTVV.

The V call is TRBV30, the J call TRBJ1-5, with a tentative D call TRBD1 (6 bases). V was clipped by 3 bases and J by 3 bases, with 18 bases between them. Per the germline V gene, CDR1 is GTSNPN and CDR2 is SVGIG (reference sequence). CDR3 length equals 16 residues. The CDR3 reads CAWSKSRGDFNQPQHF. CDR3 nucleotide sequence: TGTGCCTGGAGCAAATCCAGGGGTGACTTCAATCAGCCCCAGCATTTT.

The chain links TRBV11-3 to TRBJ2-7; possibly TRBD2 for D (5 bases). The CDR3 totals 15 residues. The V and J ends lost 1 base and 7 bases respectively, with 17 bases between them. Germline CDR1 SGHNT, CDR2 YENEEA. CDR3 amino acids: CASSLGGLLTREQYF. Written as DNA, the CDR3 is TGTGCCAGCAGCTTAGGCGGACTCCTTACGAGGGAGCAGTACTTC.

The chain combines TRBV6-4 with TRBJ1-6, with D unclear. Germline CDR1 is MRHNA and CDR2 is SNTAGT. The CDR3 totals 14 residues. The V and J ends lost 6 bases and 5 bases respectively, with 11 bases between them. CDR3 region: CASSRVVHNSPLHF. CDR3 bases: TGTGCCAGCAGCCGGGTCGTTCATAATTCACCCCTCCACTTT.

This chain connects TRBV2 to TRBJ2-3, with 11 bases aligning to TRBD2. Germline V CDR1 and CDR2: SNHLY, FYNNEI. CDR3 size: 21 residues. Trimming at V came to 2 bases and at J to 0 bases, leaving 16 bases not matched to a gene. CDR3: CASSESGASGGRPYSTDTQYF. CDR3 in DNA: TGTGCCAGCAGTGAATCGGGCGCTAGCGGGGGGCGACCTTATAGCACAGATACGCAGTATTTT.

The chain links TRBV27 to TRBJ1-4; D remains ambiguous. CDR1 and CDR2 from the germline V gene are MNHEY and SMNVEV (reference sequence). The V gene lost 2 bases and the J gene lost 7 bases, with 8 bases spanning the gap. The CDR3 extends over 13 amino acids. The CDR3 DNA reads as TGTGCCAGCAGTTTAAACCGAGGTGAAAAACTGTTTTTT. Protein: CASSLNRGEKLFF.

This clone was detected a few times. This sequence joins TRBV7-9 and TRBJ1-5, with 9 bases lining up with TRBD1. The germline V gene encodes CDR1 SEHNR and CDR2 FQNEAQ (reference sequence). Trimming removed 4 bases from V and 6 bases from J; junction bases left unmatched: 7. The CDR3 runs to 15 residues. Here the CDR3 reads CASSSTGGAGQPQHF. The CDR3 region has the DNA TGTGCCAGCAGCTCAACAGGGGGCGCCGGTCAGCCCCAGCATTTT.

This sequence joins TRBV20-1 and TRBJ1-2; D may be TRBD1 (6 bases). The V end lost 1 base, the J end lost 11 bases, and 11 bases lay between the germline ends. Germline CDR1 is DFQATT and CDR2 is SNEGSKA (reference sequence). The CDR3 runs to 11 residues. The CDR3: CSARAGQGYTF. In DNA form, the CDR3 reads TGCAGTGCTAGAGCGGGGCAGGGGTACACCTTC.

The chain couples TRBV27 to TRBJ2-3; maybe TRBD1 (6 bases). Trimming removed 4 bases at V and 0 bases at J, with 11 bases between. This CDR3 is built from 15 residues. Germline values: CDR1 MNHEY, CDR2 SMNVEV (reference sequence). CDR3: CASSYMRGSTDTQYF. The DNA for the CDR3 is TGTGCCAGCAGTTATATGAGGGGGAGCACAGATACGCAGTATTTT.

The V and J genes are TRBV10-2 and TRBJ2-7, with 8 bases fitting TRBD2. Germline CDR1 and CDR2: WSHSY and SAAADI. The V segment lost 3 bases and the J segment 6 bases; nucleotides outside the gene matches: 16. CDR3 length equals 17 residues. CDR3 residues: CASSDMTLSGGPLEQYF. DNA for the CDR3: TGCGCCAGCAGTGATATGACGTTATCGGGGGGGCCTCTCGAGCAGTACTTC.

The chain uses TRBV9 and TRBJ2-7; 7 nucleotides match TRBD1. Germline CDR1 SGDLS, CDR2 YYNGEE. The V segment lost 0 bases and the J segment 7 bases; nucleotides outside the gene matches: 10. The CDR3 covers 15 residues. CDR3 in amino acids: CASSVGAGGTFEQYF. The CDR3 DNA sequence: TGTGCCAGCAGCGTAGGGGCAGGGGGAACGTTTGAGCAGTACTTC.

This chain joins TRBV9 and TRBJ2-3; TRBD1 aligns across 8 bases. The germline CDR1 and CDR2 sequences are SGDLS and YYNGEE. There are 14 residues in the CDR3. V trimming: 4 bases; J trimming: 6 bases; junction bases outside the gene matches: 7. CDR3 in DNA: TGTGCCAGCAGCTCATGGACAGGGCCCGATACGCAGTATTTT. It yields the protein CASSSWTGPDTQYF.

The chain has TRBV6-2 or TRBV6-3 and TRBJ2-1; tentatively, D is TRBD2 (6 bases). V lost 1 base, J lost 4 bases, and 11 bases lay in between. The CDR3 loop spans 15 amino acids. CDR1 and CDR2 (germline): MNHEY, SVGEGT. The CDR3 coding sequence is TGTGCCAGCAGTTACTGGCTGGGGGGATACAATGAGCAGTTCTTC. This encodes CASSYWLGGYNEQFF.

The chain employs TRBV7-9 and TRBJ2-1; possible D gene TRBD2, 6 bases. CDR3 length: 13 residues. Germline assignment: CDR1 SEHNR and CDR2 FQNEAQ (reference sequence). V was pared by 5 bases and J by 5 bases, with 10 bases between. CDR3 sequence: CASSRGLDNEQFF. CDR3 DNA sequence: TGTGCCAGCAGCAGGGGACTTGACAATGAGCAGTTCTTC.

The CDR3 loop reads CASSLGVRETQYF. The CDR3 coding sequence is TGTGCCAGCAGTTTGGGAGTGAGGGAGACCCAGTACTTC. The gene calls are TRBV11-3 and TRBJ2-5; weak D call: TRBD2 (5 bases). Trimming removed 6 bases at V and 5 bases at J, with 13 bases between. Germline V lookup: CDR1 SGHNT, CDR2 YENEEA. The CDR3 consists of 13 residues.

The genes are TRBV7-8 and TRBJ1-5; tentatively, D is TRBD1 (5 bases). Germline V gene sequence: CDR1 SGHVS, CDR2 FQNEAQ. The CDR3 length is 15 residues. Between the trimmed V and J ends, which lost 1 base and 0 bases, there was a span of 7 bases. Here the CDR3 reads CASSLGRASNQPQHF. The DNA for the CDR3 is TGTGCCAGCAGCTTAGGCAGGGCTAGCAATCAGCCCCAGCATTTT.